The text below deals with one T cell receptor (beta chain). Antigen unknown. This sample was included in a study of T cells expressing NK-cell markers. Turning to the study itself: The TCR beta repertoires were obtained from sorted CD3+CD56+NKG2C+, CD3+CD56+NKG2C- and CD3+CD56-NKG2C+ T cells. Eight donors were sequenced, of whom seven were HCMV-seropositive, while the remaining one was HCMV-seronegative. Overall study results and limits: Of the CD8+ T cells in more than five donors, about 1.0-7.5% belonged to dominant NKG2C+ clonotypes.

The germline V gene has CDR1 SGHTA and CDR2 FQGNSA. CDR3 size: 17 residues. TCRdb reprocessed the 5' RACE reads, keeping one entry per CDR3 protein, no DNA. The sample's table shows 130,000 to 150,000 distinct CDR3 sequences. Sequenced material: blood T cells: a sorted CD56 or NKG2C T cell subset, CD4+ or CD8+ T cells, or bulk PBMC T cells (not recorded which). The chain uses TRBV7-2 and TRBJ2-1; with no DNA, the TCRdb D assignment of TRBD2 cannot be verified. The sequence was obtained from a man aged 18 to 30 in good health. The CDR3 protein is CASTKSLAGPPYNEQFF.